This is a list of T cell receptor beta chains from one sample in a study of OX40 agonist ivuxolimab in advanced cancers. Sequencing used immunoSEQ multiplex PCR; TCRdb keeps in-frame clones, though not all of them. The sample holds about 85,000 clones, about 86% seen once. Material: CD4+ or CD8+ T cells sorted from blood, obtained in a trial of the OX40 agonist ivuxolimab. The receptor source for this set is an adult with an advanced solid tumor such as melanoma, head and neck, liver or kidney cancer. The CDR3 runs from the conserved cysteine through the conserved F or W. A D gene is named only where the DNA matches it firmly. Size is omitted from some rows. Given values are once, few, many or a class for expanded clones.

CDR3 protein: CASNTGHYGYTF
CDR3 DNA: TGTGCCAGTAACACAGGACACTATGGCTACACCTTC
J gene: TRBJ1-2
D gene: .
clone size: .
V gene: TRBV19

CDR3 protein: CASSEEPWTDVNGYTF
CDR3 DNA: TGTGCCAGCAGTGAGGAGCCCTGGACGGATGTTAATGGCTACACCTTC
J gene: TRBJ1-2
D gene: .
clone size: .
V gene: TRBV6-1

CDR3 protein: CASSLSGGLGSITDTQYF
CDR3 DNA: TGTGCCAGCAGTTTATCAGGGGGCTTAGGATCGATCACAGATACGCAGTATTTT
J gene: TRBJ2-3
D gene: TRBD1
clone size: .
V gene: TRBV28

CDR3 protein: CATAGRLSSYEQYF
CDR3 DNA: TGTGCCACCGCAGGTCGGTTAAGCTCCTACGAGCAGTACTTC
J gene: TRBJ2-7
D gene: .
clone size: .
V gene: TRBV27

CDR3 protein: CSVSNEVEQFF
CDR3 DNA: TGCAGCGTTTCTAATGAGGTGGAGCAGTTCTTC
J gene: TRBJ2-1
D gene: .
clone size: .
V gene: TRBV29-1

CDR3 protein: CASSALVASGLSYTF
CDR3 DNA: TGTGCCAGCAGTGCCCTTGTCGCCAGTGGACTGAGCTACACCTTC
J gene: TRBJ1-2
D gene: .
clone size: .
V gene: TRBV2

CDR3 protein: CASSLISTTLYNEQFF
CDR3 DNA: TGTGCCAGCAGCTTGATAAGTACTACACTTTACAATGAGCAGTTCTTC
J gene: TRBJ2-1
D gene: .
clone size: .
V gene: TRBV7-2

CDR3 protein: CASSLGQDQPQHF
CDR3 DNA: TGTGCCAGCAGCTTGGGCCAGGATCAGCCCCAGCATTTT
J gene: TRBJ1-5
D gene: .
clone size: once
V gene: TRBV5-4

CDR3 protein: CASQRFTHPGGENIQYF
CDR3 DNA: TGTGCCAGCCAAAGGTTCACACACCCGGGAGGGGAAAACATTCAGTACTTC
J gene: TRBJ2-4
D gene: TRBD2
clone size: .
V gene: TRBV2

CDR3 protein: CASSLDTDTQYF
CDR3 DNA: TGTGCCAGCAGCTTAGACACAGATACGCAGTATTTT
J gene: TRBJ2-3
D gene: .
clone size: .
V gene: TRBV7-2

CDR3 protein: CAISESNLAGRETQYF
CDR3 DNA: TGTGCCATCAGTGAGTCGAATCTAGCGGGGAGAGAGACCCAGTACTTC
J gene: TRBJ2-5
D gene: TRBD2
clone size: once
V gene: TRBV10-3

CDR3 protein: CASSESGRETQYF
CDR3 DNA: TGTGCCAGCAGTGAATCGGGGCGGGAGACCCAGTACTTC
J gene: TRBJ2-5
D gene: .
clone size: .
V gene: TRBV6-1

CDR3 protein: CASSIQGAANTEAFF
CDR3 DNA: TGTGCCAGTAGTATCCAAGGGGCAGCCAACACTGAAGCTTTCTTT
J gene: TRBJ1-1
D gene: .
clone size: .
V gene: TRBV19

CDR3 protein: CAMGQGFKSGANVLTF
CDR3 DNA: TGTGCCATGGGACAGGGGTTTAAGTCTGGGGCCAACGTCCTGACTTTC
J gene: TRBJ2-6
D gene: TRBD1
clone size: .
V gene: TRBV10-3

CDR3 protein: CASAGDTEAFF
CDR3 DNA: TGCGCCAGCGCAGGGGACACTGAAGCTTTCTTT
J gene: TRBJ1-1
D gene: .
clone size: .
V gene: TRBV4-1

CDR3 protein: CASEETTNYGYTF
CDR3 DNA: TGTGCCAGCGAGGAGACAACTAACTATGGCTACACCTTC
J gene: TRBJ1-2
D gene: .
clone size: .
V gene: TRBV28

CDR3 protein: CASSQDYRVAYNEQFF
CDR3 DNA: TGCGCCAGCAGCCAAGATTACAGGGTAGCCTACAATGAGCAGTTCTTC
J gene: TRBJ2-1
D gene: .
clone size: .
V gene: TRBV4-3

CDR3 protein: CASSESRVHGYTF
CDR3 DNA: TGCGCCAGCAGTGAGTCCAGGGTGCATGGCTACACCTTC
J gene: TRBJ1-2
D gene: .
clone size: .
V gene: TRBV10-1

CDR3 protein: CASWGTNNSSTDTQYF
CDR3 DNA: TGTGCCAGCTGGGGGACTAATAATTCTAGCACAGATACGCAGTATTTT
J gene: TRBJ2-3
D gene: TRBD2
clone size: .
V gene: TRBV7-2

CDR3 protein: CASSLSRSSGANVLTF
CDR3 DNA: TGTGCCAGCAGTCTAAGTAGAAGTTCAGGGGCCAACGTCCTGACTTTC
J gene: TRBJ2-6
D gene: .
clone size: .
V gene: TRBV7-5

CDR3 protein: CASSLDNNNYGYTF
CDR3 DNA: TGTGCCAGCAGTTTAGACAACAATAACTATGGCTACACCTTC
J gene: TRBJ1-2
D gene: .
clone size: .
V gene: TRBV28

CDR3 protein: CASSTKTGDNYGYTF
CDR3 DNA: TGTGCCAGTAGTACTAAGACAGGGGACAACTATGGCTACACCTTC
J gene: TRBJ1-2
D gene: TRBD1
clone size: .
V gene: TRBV19

CDR3 protein: CSVDPGTGTDTQYF
CDR3 DNA: TGCAGCGTTGATCCAGGGACTGGCACAGATACGCAGTATTTT
J gene: TRBJ2-3
D gene: .
clone size: .
V gene: TRBV29-1

CDR3 protein: CASSLDGDPYNEQFF
CDR3 DNA: TGCGCCAGCAGCCTCGATGGGGACCCCTACAATGAGCAGTTCTTC
J gene: TRBJ2-1
D gene: .
clone size: .
V gene: TRBV5-1

CDR3 protein: CASSGNQGFDEQYF
CDR3 DNA: TGTGCCAGCAGTGGCAACCAGGGGTTCGACGAGCAGTACTTC
J gene: TRBJ2-7
D gene: .
clone size: .
V gene: TRBV6-5

CDR3 protein: CASSIAGGGNPGELFF
CDR3 DNA: TGTGCCAGCAGCATCGCGGGGGGCGGGAACCCCGGGGAGCTGTTTTTT
J gene: TRBJ2-2
D gene: TRBD2
clone size: .
V gene: TRBV9

CDR3 protein: CASSGPGLGGSYEQYF
CDR3 DNA: TGTGCCAGCAGCGGGCCGGGACTAGGGGGCTCCTACGAGCAGTACTTC
J gene: TRBJ2-7
D gene: TRBD2
clone size: .
V gene: TRBV9

CDR3 protein: CASSLVGQQYNEQFF
CDR3 DNA: TGTGCCAGCAGCTTGGTGGGACAGCAATACAATGAGCAGTTCTTC
J gene: TRBJ2-1
D gene: TRBD1
clone size: .
V gene: TRBV5-6

CDR3 protein: CAITRTGEYGYTF
CDR3 DNA: TGTGCCATCACAAGGACAGGGGAGTATGGCTACACCTTC
J gene: TRBJ1-2
D gene: TRBD1
clone size: .
V gene: TRBV10-3

CDR3 protein: CASSRGYPYEQYF
CDR3 DNA: TGTGCCAGCTCACGCGGGTATCCCTACGAGCAGTACTTC
J gene: TRBJ2-7
D gene: .
clone size: .
V gene: TRBV18

CDR3 protein: CASGVGSRGNQPQHF
CDR3 DNA: TGTGCGAGTGGGGTGGGCAGTAGGGGCAATCAGCCCCAGCATTTT
J gene: TRBJ1-5
D gene: .
clone size: .
V gene: TRBV7-2

CDR3 protein: CASSQEGWDGYTF
CDR3 DNA: TGTGCCAGCAGCCAAGAGGGATGGGACGGCTACACCTTC
J gene: TRBJ1-2
D gene: .
clone size: .
V gene: TRBV14

CDR3 protein: CAISGRPGNYSNQPQHF
CDR3 DNA: TGTGCCATCAGTGGTCGTCCAGGGAACTATAGCAATCAGCCCCAGCATTTT
J gene: TRBJ1-5
D gene: .
clone size: .
V gene: TRBV10-3

CDR3 protein: CASSEGSFAGQHEQYF
CDR3 DNA: TGTGCCAGCAGCGAGGGGTCTTTTGCAGGGCAGCACGAGCAGTACTTC
J gene: TRBJ2-7
D gene: .
clone size: .
V gene: TRBV9

CDR3 protein: CASSLRPGTTGELFF
CDR3 DNA: TGCGCCAGCAGCTTACGGCCAGGGACCACCGGGGAGCTGTTTTTT
J gene: TRBJ2-2
D gene: .
clone size: .
V gene: TRBV5-1

CDR3 protein: CASSSRGDTEAFF
CDR3 DNA: TGTGCCAGCAGCTCCAGGGGGGACACTGAAGCTTTCTTT
J gene: TRBJ1-1
D gene: TRBD1
clone size: .
V gene: TRBV5-5

CDR3 protein: CASSLEPLGETQYF
CDR3 DNA: TGTGCCAGCAGCTTAGAGCCCTTGGGGGAGACCCAGTACTTC
J gene: TRBJ2-5
D gene: .
clone size: .
V gene: TRBV7-2

CDR3 protein: CASRQGNQETQYF
CDR3 DNA: TGTGCCAGCAGACAGGGGAACCAAGAGACCCAGTACTTC
J gene: TRBJ2-5
D gene: TRBD1
clone size: .
V gene: TRBV6-5

CDR3 protein: CASSVGASGGNQETQYF
CDR3 DNA: TGTGCCAGCAGCGTAGGAGCTAGCGGGGGGAACCAAGAGACCCAGTACTTC
J gene: TRBJ2-5
D gene: TRBD2
clone size: .
V gene: TRBV9

CDR3 protein: CASRDRVGWDTGELFF
CDR3 DNA: TGTGCCAGCCGGGACAGGGTAGGGTGGGACACCGGGGAGCTGTTTTTT
J gene: TRBJ2-2
D gene: TRBD1
clone size: .
V gene: TRBV27

CDR3 protein: CASSRDGNTEAFF
CDR3 DNA: TGTGCCAGCAGCCGAGACGGGAACACTGAAGCTTTCTTT
J gene: TRBJ1-1
D gene: .
clone size: .
V gene: TRBV7-6

CDR3 protein: CASSQASRTTDNEQFF
CDR3 DNA: TGTGCCAGCAGCCAAGCGAGTCGGACTACAGACAATGAGCAGTTCTTC
J gene: TRBJ2-1
D gene: .
clone size: .
V gene: TRBV4-2

CDR3 protein: CASSRTVNTGELFF
CDR3 DNA: TGTGCCAGCAGTAGGACGGTGAACACCGGGGAGCTGTTTTTT
J gene: TRBJ2-2
D gene: .
clone size: .
V gene: TRBV2

CDR3 protein: CASSIAGTGQETQYF
CDR3 DNA: TGTGCCAGCAGTATCGCCGGGACAGGACAAGAGACCCAGTACTTC
J gene: TRBJ2-5
D gene: TRBD1
clone size: .
V gene: TRBV28

CDR3 protein: CASSIAYRAEQYF
CDR3 DNA: TGTGCCAGTAGTATAGCCTACAGGGCCGAGCAGTACTTC
J gene: TRBJ2-7
D gene: .
clone size: .
V gene: TRBV19